A single sample is the source of the 2 T cell receptor beta chains below, sequenced in a study of blood T cells in healthy people across ages. Together with a sample-barcoded 5' primer, a J-beta primer mix was included in a second PCR lasting about 6 to 11 cycles. TCRdb passed the 5' RACE reads through MiXCR, listing each CDR3 protein once. The table has under 1,000,000 distinct CDR3 sequences, about 45% seen once. Specimen: blood. Source of these receptors: a man older than 75 in good health.

This clonotype came up a few times. The CDR3 loop reads CASQQGGTDTQYF. The CDR3 DNA reads TGTGCCAGCCAACAGGGTGGCACAGATACGCAGTATTTT. The rearrangement uses TRBV28 and TRBJ2-3; tentative D call: TRBD1 (6 bases). Germline CDR1 MDHEN, CDR2 SYDVKM. Trimming stripped 8 bases from V and 1 base from J, with 10 bases between. This CDR3 is 13 amino acids long.

The chain is built from TRBV12-3 or TRBV12-4 and TRBJ2-1; the D gene is possibly TRBD1 (6 bases). The CDR3 is 16 amino acids. The ends were cut back, 5 bases at V and 1 base at J, with 15 bases in the middle. The chain's CDR3 is CASSPNLGGSYNEQFF. CDR3 DNA: TGTGCCAGCAGTCCCAACCTAGGGGGTTCCTACAATGAGCAGTTCTTC.